This T cell receptor beta chain derives from a study of T cell responses to AZD1222 COVID-19 vaccine. Study outcomes and limitations: Most donors were white British and more were female, and clonal diversity was possibly underestimated.

Only in-frame clones appear in the TCRdb table, and some are missing; sequencing was by immunoSEQ multiplex PCR. The sample yields about 140,000 clones, 89% seen once. Per germline, CDR1 MNHEY and CDR2 SVGAGI. The CDR3 has 14 amino acids. Trimming pared 2 bases from V and 2 bases from J, leaving 10 bases between. As concerns this clone: The target antigen is unknown.

The chain carries TRBV6-5 and TRBJ2-7, with D maybe TRBD1 (6 bases). The sequence came from an adult in good health. The specimen comprised peripheral blood, sampled on day 0 of AZD1222 vaccination. CDR3 sequence (DNA): TGTGCCAGCAGTTACGGCAGGGGAACCTACGAGCAGTACTTC. Amino acids: CASSYGRGTYEQYF.